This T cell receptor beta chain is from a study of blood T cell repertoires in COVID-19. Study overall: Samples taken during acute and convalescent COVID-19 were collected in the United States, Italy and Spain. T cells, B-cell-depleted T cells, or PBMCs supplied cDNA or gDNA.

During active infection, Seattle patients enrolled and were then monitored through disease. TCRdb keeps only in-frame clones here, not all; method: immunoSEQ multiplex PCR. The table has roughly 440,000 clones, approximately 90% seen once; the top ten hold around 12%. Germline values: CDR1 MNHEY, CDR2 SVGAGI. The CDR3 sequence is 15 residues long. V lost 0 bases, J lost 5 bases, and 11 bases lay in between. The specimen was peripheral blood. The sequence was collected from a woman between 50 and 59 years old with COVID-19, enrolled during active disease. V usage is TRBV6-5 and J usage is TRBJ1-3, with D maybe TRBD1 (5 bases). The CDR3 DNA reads TGTGCCAGCAGTTACTCGCGGGACGGTCGAAACACCATATATTTT. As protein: CASSYSRDGRNTIYF.